The rows below give T cell receptor beta chains drawn from one sample of a study of T cell repertoires in cytomegalovirus infection. Each CDR3 protein gets one entry after TCRdb re-called the reads with MiXCR. The sample lists about 530,000 distinct CDR3 sequences; about a quarter were seen once. Sequencing was carried out using PBMCs. The receptors come from a human donor in good health (CMV status not recorded). Some clones in this sample may be carry-over from other donors' samples. Each CDR3 is given with its conserved first and last residue. The D gene is left open where the match is weak. Size is stated for part of the rows, as once, few or many counts, or as a class when the clone is expanded.

d_gene,abundance,v_gene,j_gene,CDR3nt,CDR3aa
TRBD1,once,TRBV7-9,TRBJ1-4,TGTGCCAGCAGTTTACTGGGACAGACTAATGAAAAACTGTTTTTT,CASSLLGQTNEKLFF
.,many,TRBV15,TRBJ2-7,TGTGCCACCAGCGCGCGGACGACGGGCCACGAGCAGTACTTC,CATSARTTGHEQYF
.,few,TRBV19,TRBJ2-3,TGTGCCAGTAGTATAGTACAGGGGAGGCCAGATACGCAGTATTTT,CASSIVQGRPDTQYF
.,many,TRBV7-6,TRBJ2-5,TGTGCCAGCAGCCAAGAGCGTGGGGAGACCCAGTACTTC,CASSQERGETQYF
.,many,TRBV7-2,TRBJ1-3,TGTGCCAGCAGCCCCCAAAGGCAGTTCTCTGGAAACACCATATATTTT,CASSPQRQFSGNTIYF
.,few,TRBV14,TRBJ1-2,TGTGCCAGCAGCCCGGGCCAGGCGCACGGCTACACCTTC,CASSPGQAHGYTF
.,many,TRBV7-8,TRBJ1-2,TGTGCCAGCAGCGTTCGGGACCTCCGCTATGGCTACACCTTC,CASSVRDLRYGYTF
TRBD1,few,TRBV11-2,TRBJ2-1,TGTGCCAGCAGCTTAGAAGGATGGGACAGGGGTTCGAATGAGCAGTTCTTC,CASSLEGWDRGSNEQFF
.,.,TRBV6-2/TRBV6-3,TRBJ2-1,TGTGCCAGCAGTTACCCAGCAGGGTGGAATGAGCAGTTCTTC,CASSYPAGWNEQFF
.,once,TRBV7-9,TRBJ2-1,TGTGCCAGCAGCTTAAAACGGGAGCGGAATAATGAGCAGTTCTTC,CASSLKRERNNEQFF
TRBD2,few,TRBV11-2,TRBJ2-3,TGTGCCAGCAGCTTATGGCTTGGGACTAGCGGGGGTAACACAGATACGCAGTATTTT,CASSLWLGTSGGNTDTQYF
TRBD2,once,TRBV4-3,TRBJ2-5,TGCGCCAGCAGCCAAGGACTAGCGGGCCTTGCCCAAGAGACCCAGTACTTC,CASSQGLAGLAQETQYF
TRBD2,.,TRBV6-2/TRBV6-3,TRBJ2-2,TGTACCAGCAGTTATAGGGGACTAGTCGACACCGGGGAGCTGTTTTTT,CTSSYRGLVDTGELFF
.,many,TRBV7-2,TRBJ2-1,TGTGCCAGCAGTTCTTACATGGGTGAGCAGTTCTTC,CASSSYMGEQFF
TRBD2,many,TRBV6-2/TRBV6-3,TRBJ2-1,TGTGCCAGCAGCCAGCTTCACACGGGAGGTGAGCAGTTCTTC,CASSQLHTGGEQFF
.,.,TRBV6-2/TRBV6-3,TRBJ2-1,TGTGCCAGTTCGGCGGGCGGCCATGAGCAGTTCTTC,CASSAGGHEQFF
.,many,TRBV12-3/TRBV12-4,TRBJ1-5,TGTGCCAGCGCCACATCTCAGGGCAATCAGCCCCAGCATTTT,CASATSQGNQPQHF
TRBD2,few,TRBV20-1,TRBJ2-7,TGCAGCGTCCCCTCGGGGCTAGCGGGAGGATCCGAGCAGTACTTC,CSVPSGLAGGSEQYF
.,few,TRBV19,TRBJ2-1,TGTGCCAGTAGTATTTCCCCAGGGTACAATGAGCAGTTCTTC,CASSISPGYNEQFF
.,.,TRBV4-1,TRBJ2-2,TGCGCCAGCAGCCAAGATAATATACTAAACACCGGGGAGCTGTTTTTT,CASSQDNILNTGELFF
TRBD1,once,TRBV20-1,TRBJ1-1,TGCAGTGCTAGAGGTGGGGACAGGGTTTCTGAAGCTTTCTTT,CSARGGDRVSEAFF
TRBD1,.,TRBV2,TRBJ1-1,TGTGCCAGGACAGGGGGTTCTAGTGAAGCTTTCTTT,CARTGGSSEAFF
TRBD1,.,TRBV24-1,TRBJ1-5,TGTGCCACCAGTGAAGAAGGACAGGTAAATAATCAGCCCCAGCATTTT,CATSEEGQVNNQPQHF
.,.,TRBV10-3,TRBJ2-1,TGTGCCATCATGGGGACTGGCGGGAATGAGCAGTTCTTC,CAIMGTGGNEQFF
.,.,TRBV7-9,TRBJ1-5,TGTGCCAGCAGCTTAACAGAAGATCAGCCCCAGCATTTT,CASSLTEDQPQHF
.,many,TRBV28,TRBJ2-1,TGTGCCAGCAGTTCCCGGCCGGGAAATGAGCAGTTCTTC,CASSSRPGNEQFF
.,.,TRBV11-1,TRBJ1-1,TGTGCCAGCAGCTTAGGCCAGGAGAGGAAGGCTTTCTTT,CASSLGQERKAFF
TRBD1,many,TRBV7-2,TRBJ2-1,TGTGCCAGCAGATCAGGGGGCCCCCCCCACAATGAGCAGTTCTTC,CASRSGGPPHNEQFF
.,few,TRBV28,TRBJ1-4,TGTGCCAGCAGTTCAGGGTCAGCGGCTAATGAAAAACTGTTTTTT,CASSSGSAANEKLFF